The T cell receptor (beta chain) described here comes from a study of T cell changes during pregnancy in multiple sclerosis. CDR1 is SNHLY and CDR2 is FYNNEI in the germline V gene. The CDR3 loop spans 19 amino acids. V dropped 6 bases and J dropped 5; count of bases not matched to a gene: 19. Method: immunoSEQ multiplex PCR; TCRdb's copy keeps in-frame clones and lacks some. The table includes about 20,000 clones, approximately 89% detected once. Source: CD4+ T cells from peripheral blood mononuclear cells, taken after pregnancy. This sequence joins TRBV2 and TRBJ2-1; 10 bases are a match to TRBD2. The clonotype comes from a female donor in good health, enrolled as a control in a pregnancy study. CDR3 protein: CASRGASGRTLRRNNEQFF. CDR3 nucleotides: TGTGCCAGCAGGGGCGCTAGCGGGAGAACTTTGAGAAGAAACAATGAGCAGTTCTTC.